This entry is about one TCR beta chain. The sample's time point: newly diagnosed GD, antithyroid drugs for less than 3 months. PBMC RNA was the source of the TCR library. These data come from a study of regulatory T cells in long-lasting Graves disease. The TCR beta library used iRepertoire HTBI primers with Arm-PCR amplification of CDR3. TCRdb analysed the multiplex PCR reads with MiXCR anew, one entry per CDR3 protein. The sample carries over 450,000 distinct CDR3 sequences, about 12% recorded once. The data were also submitted as part of a second study, on T cells in Graves' hyperthyroidism and ophthalmopathy. As reported in that work: Hyperthyroidism, newly diagnosed and lasting under 2 months, affected patients aged 18 to 65. Using the HTBI primer set, a first-round RT-PCR was run on the TCR CDR3. Most thyroid clonotypes expanded above 0.001 were also detected in blood. Researchers report that a 13 V-J model separated ophthalmopathy from stable hyperthyroidism.

This specimen was peripheral blood mononuclear cells (PBMCs), taken at new diagnosis, from a patient treated with antithyroid drugs. The receptor's source is a woman aged 30 to 39 with Graves disease.

The CDR3 reads CAVKGVGNTEAFF. The CDR3 coding sequence is TGTGCCGTCAAGGGGGTCGGGAACACTGAAGCTTTCTTT. V is TRBV10-3 and J is TRBJ1-1, with TRBD1 as a possible D gene (6 bases). The CDR3 contains 13 residues. Germline CDR1 and CDR2: ENHRY and SYGVKD. V was clipped by 11 bases and J by 1 base, with 14 bases between them.